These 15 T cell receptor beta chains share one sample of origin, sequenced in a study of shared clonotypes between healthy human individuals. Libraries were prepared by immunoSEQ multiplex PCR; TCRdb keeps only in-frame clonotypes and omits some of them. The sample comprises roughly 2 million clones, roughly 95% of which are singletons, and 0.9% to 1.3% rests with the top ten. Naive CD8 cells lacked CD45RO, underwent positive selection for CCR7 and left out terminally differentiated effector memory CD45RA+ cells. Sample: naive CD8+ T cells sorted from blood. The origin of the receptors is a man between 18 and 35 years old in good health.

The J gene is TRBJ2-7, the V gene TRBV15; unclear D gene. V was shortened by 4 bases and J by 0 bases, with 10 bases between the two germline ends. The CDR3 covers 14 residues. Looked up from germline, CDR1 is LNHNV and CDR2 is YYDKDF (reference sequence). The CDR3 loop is CATSTRTSSYEQYF. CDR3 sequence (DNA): TGTGCCACCAGCACTAGGACGAGCTCCTACGAGCAGTACTTC. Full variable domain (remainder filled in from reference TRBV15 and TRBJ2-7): DAMVIQNPRYQVTQFGKPVTLSCSQTLNHNVMYWYQQKSSQAPKLLFHYYDKDFNNEADTPDNFQSRRPNTSFCFLDIRSPGLGDTAMYLCATSTRTSSYEQYFGPGTRLTVT.

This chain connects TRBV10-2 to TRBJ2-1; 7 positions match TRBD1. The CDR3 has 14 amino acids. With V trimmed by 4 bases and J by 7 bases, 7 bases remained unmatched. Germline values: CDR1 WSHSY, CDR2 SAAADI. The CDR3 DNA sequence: TGCGCCAGCAGTGTTGGGGCAGGGGGTAATGAGCAGTTCTTC. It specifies CASSVGAGGNEQFF.

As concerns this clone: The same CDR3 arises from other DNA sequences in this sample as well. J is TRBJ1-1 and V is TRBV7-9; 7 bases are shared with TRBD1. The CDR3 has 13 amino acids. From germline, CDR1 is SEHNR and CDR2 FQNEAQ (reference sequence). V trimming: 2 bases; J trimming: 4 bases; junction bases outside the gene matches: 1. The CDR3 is CASSLPGGTEAFF. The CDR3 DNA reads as TGTGCCAGCAGCTTACCAGGGGGCACTGAAGCTTTCTTT.

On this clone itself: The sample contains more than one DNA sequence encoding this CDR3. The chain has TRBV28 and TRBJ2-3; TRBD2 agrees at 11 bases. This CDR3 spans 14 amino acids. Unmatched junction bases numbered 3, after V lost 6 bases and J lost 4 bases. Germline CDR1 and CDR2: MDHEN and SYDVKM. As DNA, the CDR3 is TGTGCCAGCAGACTAGCGGGAGAGGCAGATACGCAGTATTTT. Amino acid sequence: CASRLAGEADTQYF.

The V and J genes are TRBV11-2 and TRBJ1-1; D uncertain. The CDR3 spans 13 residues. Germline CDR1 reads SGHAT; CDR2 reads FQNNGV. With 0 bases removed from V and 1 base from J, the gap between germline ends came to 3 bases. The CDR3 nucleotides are TGTGCCAGCAGCTTAGACAAGAACACTGAAGCTTTCTTT. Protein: CASSLDKNTEAFF.

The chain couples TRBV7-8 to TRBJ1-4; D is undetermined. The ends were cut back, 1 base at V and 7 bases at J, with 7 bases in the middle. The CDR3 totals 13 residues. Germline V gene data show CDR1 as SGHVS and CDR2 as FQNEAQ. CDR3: CASSLEGFEKLFF. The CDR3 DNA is TGTGCCAGCAGCTTAGAGGGATTTGAAAAACTGTTTTTT.

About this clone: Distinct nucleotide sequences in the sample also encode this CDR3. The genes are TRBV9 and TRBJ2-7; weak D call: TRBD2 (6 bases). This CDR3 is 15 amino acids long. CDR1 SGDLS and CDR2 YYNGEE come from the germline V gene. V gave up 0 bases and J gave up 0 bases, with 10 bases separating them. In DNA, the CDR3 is TGTGCCAGCAGCGTAGGCGGGATTAGCTCCTACGAGCAGTACTTC. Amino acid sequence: CASSVGGISSYEQYF. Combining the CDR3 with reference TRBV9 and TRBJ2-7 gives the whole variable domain DSGVTQTPKHLITATGQRVTLRCSPRSGDLSVYWYQQSLDQGLQFLIQYYNGEERAKGNILERFSAQQFPDLHSELNLSSLELGDSALYFCASSVGGISSYEQYFGPGTRLTVT.

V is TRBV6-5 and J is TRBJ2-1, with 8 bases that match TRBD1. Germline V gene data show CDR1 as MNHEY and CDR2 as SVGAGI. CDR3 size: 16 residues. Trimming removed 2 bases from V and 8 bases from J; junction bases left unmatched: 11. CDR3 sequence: CASSYHLQGARDEQFF. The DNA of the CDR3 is TGTGCCAGCAGTTACCATCTTCAGGGGGCGCGTGATGAGCAGTTCTTC.

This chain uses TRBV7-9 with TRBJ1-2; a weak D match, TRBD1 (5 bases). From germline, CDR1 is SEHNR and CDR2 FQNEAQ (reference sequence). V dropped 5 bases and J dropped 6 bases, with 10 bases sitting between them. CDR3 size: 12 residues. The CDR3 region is CASSDQGNGYTF. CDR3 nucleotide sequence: TGTGCCAGCAGCGACCAGGGAAATGGCTACACCTTC.

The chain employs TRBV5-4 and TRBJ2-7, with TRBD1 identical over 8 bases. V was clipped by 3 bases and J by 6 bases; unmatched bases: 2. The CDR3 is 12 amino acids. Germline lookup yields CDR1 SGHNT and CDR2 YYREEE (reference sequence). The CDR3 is CASSSDRVEQYF. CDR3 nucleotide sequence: TGTGCCAGCAGCTCGGACAGGGTCGAGCAGTACTTC.

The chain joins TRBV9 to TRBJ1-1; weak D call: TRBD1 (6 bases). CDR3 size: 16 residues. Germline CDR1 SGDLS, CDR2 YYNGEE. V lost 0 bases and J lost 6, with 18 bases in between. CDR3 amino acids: CASSVEAGELTPEAFF. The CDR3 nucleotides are TGTGCCAGCAGCGTAGAGGCAGGGGAGTTGACCCCTGAAGCTTTCTTT.

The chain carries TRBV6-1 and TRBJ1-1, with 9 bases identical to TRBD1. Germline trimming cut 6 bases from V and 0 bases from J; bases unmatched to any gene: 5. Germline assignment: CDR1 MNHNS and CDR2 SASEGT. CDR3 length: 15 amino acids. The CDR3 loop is CASSPGQGLNTEAFF. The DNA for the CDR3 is TGTGCCAGCAGCCCGGGACAGGGATTGAACACTGAAGCTTTCTTT.

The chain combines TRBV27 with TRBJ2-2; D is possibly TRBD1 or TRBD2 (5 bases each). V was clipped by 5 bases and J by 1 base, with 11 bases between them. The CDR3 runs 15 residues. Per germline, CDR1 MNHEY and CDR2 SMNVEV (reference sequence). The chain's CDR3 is CASSLFGGNTGELFF. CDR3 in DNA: TGTGCCAGCAGTCTTTTTGGGGGGAACACCGGGGAGCTGTTTTTT.

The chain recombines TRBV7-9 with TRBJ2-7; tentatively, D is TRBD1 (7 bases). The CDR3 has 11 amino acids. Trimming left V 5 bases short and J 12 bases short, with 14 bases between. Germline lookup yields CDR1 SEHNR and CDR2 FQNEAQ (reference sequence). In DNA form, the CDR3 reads TGTGCCAGCAGCCCGGAGGGGGCGGTGTACTTC. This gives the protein CASSPEGAVYF.

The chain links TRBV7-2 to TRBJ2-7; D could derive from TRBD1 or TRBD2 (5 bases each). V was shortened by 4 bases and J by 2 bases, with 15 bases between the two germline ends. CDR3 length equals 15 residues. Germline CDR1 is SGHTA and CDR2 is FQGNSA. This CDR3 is CASSSRDGEPYEQYF. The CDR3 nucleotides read TGTGCCAGCAGCTCCCGGGACGGGGAACCCTACGAGCAGTACTTC.